These T cell receptor beta chains were read from a single sample in a study of lymphopenia after photon versus proton radiotherapy. Sequenced by immunoSEQ multiplex PCR; TCRdb stores in-frame clones only, minus some. This repertoire shows more than 60,000 clones, around 87% found once; its top ten account for 2% to 3%. The specimen was peripheral blood, collected from a patient treated with photon-based radiotherapy. Receptor source: a man aged 35-49 years with gastric cancer. Each CDR3 is given with its conserved first and last residue. The D gene is left open where the match is weak. Clone size appears in some rows only: once, few, many, or a class for an expanded clone.

TRBV4-1	once	TRBJ1-3	.	TGCGCCAGCAGCCCGCGGACGGTGCTCTCTGGAAACACCATATATTTT	CASSPRTVLSGNTIYF
TRBV13	.	TRBJ2-6	.	TGTGCCAGCAGCATACAACTCTCTGGGGCCAACGTCCTGACTTTC	CASSIQLSGANVLTF
TRBV5-1	.	TRBJ1-1	.	TGCGCCAGCAGCCTGAGGAGGGACACTGAAGCTTTCTTT	CASSLRRDTEAFF
TRBV5-1	once	TRBJ1-1	.	TGCGCCAGCCTCGCAGAGCCGAACACTGAAGCTTTCTTT	CASLAEPNTEAFF
TRBV7-9	.	TRBJ2-5	.	TGTGCCAGCAGCTTAGATAGACTCCAAGAGACCCAGTACTTC	CASSLDRLQETQYF
TRBV4-1	.	TRBJ1-2	.	TGCGCCAGCAGCCAAGGGGAAGGCTATGGCTACACCTTC	CASSQGEGYGYTF
TRBV6-6	.	TRBJ2-1	TRBD2	TGTGCCAGCAGTTCTGTCGGGACTAGCGGGGACAATGAGCAGTTCTTC	CASSSVGTSGDNEQFF
TRBV7-2	.	TRBJ2-1	TRBD2	TGTGCCAGCAGCTTAGTGCGGGGGATGAGGTACAATGAGCAGTTCTTC	CASSLVRGMRYNEQFF
TRBV5-1	.	TRBJ1-2	TRBD1	TGCGCCAGCAGCCCGACGACAGGGACGGATGGCTACACCTTC	CASSPTTGTDGYTF
TRBV7-8	.	TRBJ1-2	TRBD1	TGTGCCACCAAGGACGCCGGACAGGGGGTTTCAGGGTATGGCTACACCTTC	CATKDAGQGVSGYGYTF
TRBV5-1	.	TRBJ2-3	.	TGCGCCAGCAGCTTGGGTGGCAGGGGATCTACAGATACGCAGTATTTT	CASSLGGRGSTDTQYF
TRBV6-5	.	TRBJ1-3	.	TGTGCCAGCAGTACGGGGATAAGTGGAAACACCATATATTTT	CASSTGISGNTIYF
TRBV7-2	.	TRBJ1-5	TRBD1	TGTGCCAGCAGTCGTGGGGACAGGGTATATCAGCCCCAGCATTTT	CASSRGDRVYQPQHF
TRBV2	.	TRBJ2-6	TRBD1	TGTGCCAGCAGGGGACAGCTCTCTGGGGCCAACGTCCTGACTTTC	CASRGQLSGANVLTF
TRBV6-1	.	TRBJ1-1	.	TGTGCCAGCAGTGAAGTGGAGGGGGACACTGAAGCTTTCTTT	CASSEVEGDTEAFF
TRBV19	once	TRBJ2-3	TRBD2	TGTGCCAGTAGCAAACGGTCCATAGCGGGGGGCACAGATACGCAGTATTTT	CASSKRSIAGGTDTQYF
TRBV6-5	.	TRBJ2-5	.	TGTGCCAGCAGTTACTCGAGGCAAGAGACCCAGTACTTC	CASSYSRQETQYF
TRBV2	.	TRBJ1-4	TRBD1	TGTGCCAGCAGCTCGACAGGGGGATCGGAAAAACTGTTTTTT	CASSSTGGSEKLFF
TRBV7-9	.	TRBJ1-2	.	TGTGCCAGCAGCAGCACAGGGTTGCCTCGTAATGGCTACACCTTC	CASSSTGLPRNGYTF
TRBV2	.	TRBJ2-2	.	TGTGCCAGCACTCGAGGGCAGGGAGAGGCCGGGGAGCTGTTTTTT	CASTRGQGEAGELFF
TRBV19	.	TRBJ1-5	TRBD1	TGTGCCAGCGCTAGGACAGGTGGGAATATTGGCGATCAGCCCCAGCATTTT	CASARTGGNIGDQPQHF
TRBV21-1	.	TRBJ2-5	.	TGTGCCAGCAGCAAACCCAATTTCTGGACCCAGTACTTC	CASSKPNFWTQYF
TRBV4-2	.	TRBJ2-3	TRBD2	TGTGCCAGCAGCCAGGGCGGGACTAGCGGGGCAGATACGCAGTATTTT	CASSQGGTSGADTQYF
TRBV21-1	.	TRBJ2-3	.	TGTGCCAGCAGCAAAGCTGGGGGCCTCAGCACAGATACGCAGTATTTT	CASSKAGGLSTDTQYF
TRBV6-1	.	TRBJ1-1	.	TGTGCCAGCAGCTCAGGGAGGAACACTGAAGCTTTCTTT	CASSSGRNTEAFF
TRBV18	.	TRBJ1-5	.	TGTGCCAGCTCATCCGGGTGGGAAGGGCCCCAGCATTTT	CASSSGWEGPQHF
TRBV7-2	.	TRBJ2-5	.	TGTGCCAGCAGCCCCCGACCGCAAGAGACCCAGTACTTC	CASSPRPQETQYF
TRBV5-1	.	TRBJ1-2	TRBD1	TGCGCCAGCAGCTTGGGACAGGGACCGCTTGGGTATGGCTACACCTTC	CASSLGQGPLGYGYTF
TRBV6-6	.	TRBJ1-2	.	TGTGCCAGCAGTTACTCGAGTGGCTTCACTAACTATGGCTACACCTTC	CASSYSSGFTNYGYTF
TRBV4-2	.	TRBJ2-7	TRBD2	TGTGCCAGCAGCCCCGGACTAGCGGGGGCAAGCTACGAGCAGTACTTC	CASSPGLAGASYEQYF
TRBV28	once	TRBJ2-1	TRBD2	TGTGCCAGCAGTTTCGGACTAGCGGGGACCTACAATGAGCAGTTCTTC	CASSFGLAGTYNEQFF
TRBV15	.	TRBJ1-5	.	TGTGCCACCAGCAGAGCTGGGGAAAGCAATCAGCCCCAGCATTTT	CATSRAGESNQPQHF
TRBV7-8	.	TRBJ2-7	.	TGTGCCAGCAGCGGTCAACAACACGGGCAGTACTTC	CASSGQQHGQYF
TRBV19	once	TRBJ2-5	TRBD2	TGTGCCAGTAGTATAGAGGGGACTAGCAGCGTGACCCAGTACTTC	CASSIEGTSSVTQYF
TRBV5-4	.	TRBJ1-3	.	TGTGCCAGCAGCTTTGGGGGGGCAGGTGGAAACACCATATATTTT	CASSFGGAGGNTIYF
TRBV5-4	.	TRBJ2-1	TRBD2	TGTGCCAGCAGCTTTGGGACTAGGGTCGATGAGCAGTTCTTC	CASSFGTRVDEQFF
TRBV7-2	.	TRBJ1-2	.	TGTGCCGCCGGGGGCAGGCCTAACTATGGCTACACCTTC	CAAGGRPNYGYTF
TRBV7-9	.	TRBJ2-1	.	TGTGCCAGCAGCCCTCGGGGCAGGGCCTCAGGGGCTTACAATGAGCAGTTCTTC	CASSPRGRASGAYNEQFF
TRBV27	few	TRBJ1-6	.	TGTGCCAGCAGTTTATTACAGGGAGGTTCACCCCTCCACTTT	CASSLLQGGSPLHF
TRBV5-1	.	TRBJ1-6	.	TGCGCCAGCAGCTTGGAACCACGGGGGGGACCCAACTATAATTCACCCCTCCACTTT	CASSLEPRGGPNYNSPLHF
TRBV7-2	.	TRBJ1-3	.	TGTGCCAGCAGTCGGGACGGAAACGCAGGAAACACCATATATTTT	CASSRDGNAGNTIYF
TRBV12-5	.	TRBJ2-2	TRBD1	TGTGCTAGTGGTTTCTGGACAGGGGGTTCGGGGGAGCTGTTTTTT	CASGFWTGGSGELFF
TRBV5-6	once	TRBJ1-1	.	TGTGCCAGCAGCCGAACCCCGGGAATGAACACTGAAGCTTTCTTT	CASSRTPGMNTEAFF
TRBV27	.	TRBJ2-5	.	TGTGCCAGCAGCTCGTCTGGACAACAAGAGACCCAGTACTTC	CASSSSGQQETQYF
TRBV4-2	.	TRBJ1-5	.	TGTGCCAGCAGCCCCCAGAGTTATAGCAATCAGCCCCAGCATTTT	CASSPQSYSNQPQHF
TRBV7-2	.	TRBJ2-7	.	TGTGCCAGCAGCTTAAACCGGGGGCACTACGAGCAGTACTTC	CASSLNRGHYEQYF
TRBV19	.	TRBJ1-1	.	TGTGCCAGTAGTATCGGTATCAGAACTGAAGCTTTCTTT	CASSIGIRTEAFF
TRBV9	.	TRBJ2-2	.	TGTGCCAGCAGCCCCATTAACACCGGGGAGCTGTTTTTT	CASSPINTGELFF
TRBV7-8	.	TRBJ2-4	.	TGTGCCAGCAGCTTAGAAGGGTGGGCCCTAGCCAAAAACATTCAGTACTTC	CASSLEGWALAKNIQYF
TRBV5-4	.	TRBJ1-3	TRBD1	TGTGCCAGCAGCTTGGCCGGGACAGGAGGGGGAAACACCATATATTTT	CASSLAGTGGGNTIYF
TRBV7-9	once	TRBJ2-7	.	TGTGCCAGCAGCTTAAGCCTCGACGACGAGCAGTACTTC	CASSLSLDDEQYF
TRBV7-9	.	TRBJ1-4	TRBD1	TGTGCCAGCAGCTCCGACAGGGGTGGTGAAAAACTGTTTTTT	CASSSDRGGEKLFF
TRBV7-9	.	TRBJ2-1	.	TGTGCCAGCAGCGTATGGGGGGACAATGAGCAGTTCTTC	CASSVWGDNEQFF
TRBV7-2	.	TRBJ1-3	.	TGTGCCAGCAGCTTAGGTGATGGGATGACCATATATTTT	CASSLGDGMTIYF
TRBV4-3	.	TRBJ1-1	.	TGCGCCAGCAGCCAAGATCCCCAGGCCGACACTGAAGCTTTCTTT	CASSQDPQADTEAFF
TRBV27	.	TRBJ2-5	.	TGTGCCAGCAGTACTGCGGCAAACCAAGAGACCCAGTACTTC	CASSTAANQETQYF
TRBV5-1	.	TRBJ1-2	TRBD1	TGCGCCAGCAGCTTGGGCCCCGGGACAGGGGAGTATGGCTACACCTTC	CASSLGPGTGEYGYTF
TRBV7-3	.	TRBJ2-7	.	TGTGCCAGCAGCTTAGAATACGAGCAGTACTTC	CASSLEYEQYF
TRBV25-1	.	TRBJ1-1	.	TGTGCCAGCAGTGGACGCGGGGCGGGTGAAGCTTTCTTT	CASSGRGAGEAFF
TRBV5-1	.	TRBJ2-3	.	TGCGCCAGCAGAGGGAGAACTAGCACAGATACGCAGTATTTT	CASRGRTSTDTQYF